These T cell receptor beta chains were read from a single sample in a study of blood T cell repertoires in COVID-19. Repertoires were generated with immunoSEQ multiplex PCR, while TCRdb's copy carries only in-frame clones and drops some. The table lists some 460,000 clones, more than 85% of them singletons. The specimen was peripheral blood. The receptors come from a woman between 25 and 40 years old with acute or convalescent COVID-19. CDR3s include the opening cysteine and the closing phenylalanine or tryptophan. Fields, in order: V gene, D gene, J gene, CDR3 protein. D genes are given only for firm matches.

TRBV11-3	-	TRBJ1-5	CASSLDATKKGAEDNQPQHF
TRBV18	-	TRBJ1-1	CASSPSVGKNTEAFF
TRBV6-2/TRBV6-3	TRBD1	TRBJ1-6	CASSARGQGNNSPLHF
TRBV4-1	TRBD1	TRBJ2-3	CASGAGQGGTDTQYF
TRBV28	TRBD1	TRBJ1-5	CASSSSFRDRGNQPQHF
TRBV30	TRBD1	TRBJ2-3	CAWSIKGAGTDTQYF
TRBV9	-	TRBJ1-2	CASSPSDRPPPTFYGYTF
TRBV18	-	TRBJ2-3	CASSPGTDTDTQYF
TRBV5-1	TRBD1	TRBJ2-2	CASSLPGQGYTGELFF
TRBV5-6	-	TRBJ1-5	CASSWGRDQPQHF
TRBV5-1	-	TRBJ1-5	CASSLGGGRNQPQHF
TRBV30	TRBD2	TRBJ2-2	CAWNPVVAGALTGELFF
TRBV7-8	-	TRBJ2-2	CASSLQSRGTGELFF
TRBV9	-	TRBJ2-7	CASSVGSGVHEQYF
TRBV18	-	TRBJ2-7	CASSPPGTTGPHYEQYF
TRBV5-1	TRBD1	TRBJ2-7	CASSNRDRGDYEQYF
TRBV24-1	-	TRBJ2-4	CATSDYSYVGGSKNIQYF
TRBV6-5	-	TRBJ2-3	CASTGGRFTDTQYF
TRBV5-4	TRBD1	TRBJ2-3	CASSNEGQRRTDTQYF
TRBV2	-	TRBJ1-1	CASSLLGQGNTEAFF
TRBV7-9	-	TRBJ2-4	CASSLGAPNIQYF
TRBV6-4	TRBD2	TRBJ2-3	CASSPTSGRLTDTQYF
TRBV9	TRBD1	TRBJ1-2	CASSPGGGKNYGYTF
TRBV7-9	-	TRBJ1-3	CASSLDVKIGFGNTIYF
TRBV28	-	TRBJ1-5	CASSFQGGVSNQPQHF
TRBV12-3/TRBV12-4	-	TRBJ2-3	CASRPALSDTQYF
TRBV23-1	-	TRBJ2-4	CASSHLLGGKNIQYF
TRBV6-2/TRBV6-3	-	TRBJ1-2	CASSLGAHPLLGAGGYTF
TRBV5-4	TRBD1	TRBJ2-7	CASSWKGAADEQYF
TRBV15	TRBD1	TRBJ1-5	CAASVGGRGNQPQHF
TRBV5-6	-	TRBJ1-1	CASSAGGQGNAEAFF
TRBV19	TRBD1	TRBJ1-4	CASSTHRGTNEKLFF
TRBV5-1	-	TRBJ2-5	CASSVSGQGQETQYF
TRBV5-1	TRBD1	TRBJ2-7	CASSLAIGQGNYEQYF
TRBV12-3/TRBV12-4	TRBD1	TRBJ1-1	CASSHRGRAFF
TRBV6-5	-	TRBJ1-1	CASRAATEAFF
TRBV7-9	TRBD1	TRBJ1-2	CASSRTGGDIYGYTF
TRBV3-1/TRBV3-2	TRBD1	TRBJ2-5	CASSPRTGGGETQYF
TRBV10-3	-	TRBJ1-2	CAISASPGRNYGYTF